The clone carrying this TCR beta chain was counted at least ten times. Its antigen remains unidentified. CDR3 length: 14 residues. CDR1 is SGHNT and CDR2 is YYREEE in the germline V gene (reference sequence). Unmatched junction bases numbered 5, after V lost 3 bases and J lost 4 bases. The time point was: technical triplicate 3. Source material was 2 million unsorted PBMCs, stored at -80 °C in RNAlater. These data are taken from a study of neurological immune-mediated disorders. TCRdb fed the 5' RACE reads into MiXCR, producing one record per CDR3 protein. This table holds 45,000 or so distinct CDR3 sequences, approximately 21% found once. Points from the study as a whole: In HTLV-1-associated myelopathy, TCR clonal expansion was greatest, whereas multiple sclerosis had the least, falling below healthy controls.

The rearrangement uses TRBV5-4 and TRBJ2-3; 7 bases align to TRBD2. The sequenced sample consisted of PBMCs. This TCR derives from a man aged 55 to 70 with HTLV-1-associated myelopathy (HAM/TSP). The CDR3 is CASSYASGPDTQYF. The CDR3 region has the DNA TGTGCCAGCAGCTACGCTAGCGGTCCAGATACGCAGTATTTT.